The clone carrying this T cell receptor (beta chain) was seen a few times. Its antigen remains unknown. Germline CDR1 and CDR2: SGDLS and YYNGEE. CDR3 length: 16 residues. J gave up 1 base and V 4 bases, and 9 bases lay outside the gene matches. This specimen belongs to a study of early T cells in non-severe SARS-CoV-2 infection. At the level of the study: Chains from this unsorted whole-blood bulk RNA could not be paired.

Study-wide points: Private and CD4 specificities were missed by VDJdb matching, which favored anti-spike CD8 responses.

TCRdb passed the 5' RACE reads through MiXCR, listing each CDR3 protein once. The sample lists about 83,000 distinct CDR3 sequences, roughly an eighth occurring once. The source is an adult who was a healthcare worker with PCR-confirmed SARS-CoV-2 infection or an uninfected control (not recorded which). V usage is TRBV9 and J usage is TRBJ2-5; 8 bases line up with TRBD2. Sequences were obtained from whole blood. The CDR3 loop is CASSPISGELQETQYF. The CDR3 DNA follows: TGTGCCAGCAGCCCCATTAGCGGGGAGCTCCAAGAGACCCAGTACTTC.